The TCR beta chain described here comes from a study of T cell responses to AZD1222 COVID-19 vaccine. Study outcomes and limitations: Researchers took repertoire samples only after the peak T cell response had come.

Repertoires were generated with immunoSEQ multiplex PCR, while TCRdb's copy carries only in-frame clones and drops some. The table lists 150,000 or so clones, around 86% of them singletons. V gave up 5 bases and J gave up 8 bases, with 7 bases separating them. CDR3 length equals 11 residues. Germline CDR1 is MNHEY and CDR2 is SMNVEV (reference sequence). To note about this clone: The antigen remains unidentified.

V gene TRBV27 combines with J gene TRBJ2-1; maybe TRBD1 (6 bases). The receptor was derived from an adult in good health. The specimen comprised peripheral blood, sampled on day 0 of MenACWY control vaccination. The CDR3 DNA reads as TGTGCCAGCAGTCGACAGGATGAGCAGTTCTTC. Translation gives CASSRQDEQFF.